The subject of this entry is one T cell receptor (beta chain). No antigen is known for it. This sample is part of a study of cytomegalovirus exposure and HLA in healthy donors. Study-level findings and limits: A later analysis found first-cohort TCR clusters tended to co-occur in the 110 or so validation repertoires. Some 150 TCR beta chains were listed as cytomegalovirus-associated.

Clones were sequenced by immunoSEQ multiplex PCR, and TCRdb holds only the in-frame ones, with some missing. In the table there are 220,000 or so clones, approximately 88% of which are singletons. Trimming shortened V by 7 bases and J by 0 bases, and 22 bases separated the two germline ends. CDR1 is SGHRS and CDR2 is YFSETQ in the germline V gene. The CDR3 is 17 residues long. The sample comprised PBMCs. This chain joins TRBV5-1 and TRBJ1-2; D gene unclear. This TCR derives from a woman aged 30 to 39 in good health and CMV-seropositive. CDR3: CASSQVPVGDSNYGYTF. The CDR3 DNA follows: TGCGCCAGCTCGCAAGTCCCTGTAGGCGACTCTAACTATGGCTACACCTTC. Complete variable domain (other parts from reference TRBV5-1 and TRBJ1-2): KAGVTQTPRYLIKTRGQQVTLSCSPISGHRSVSWYQQTPGQGLQFLFEYFSETQRNKGNFPGRFSGRQFSNSRSEMNVSTLELGDSALYLCASSQVPVGDSNYGYTFGSGTRLTVV.